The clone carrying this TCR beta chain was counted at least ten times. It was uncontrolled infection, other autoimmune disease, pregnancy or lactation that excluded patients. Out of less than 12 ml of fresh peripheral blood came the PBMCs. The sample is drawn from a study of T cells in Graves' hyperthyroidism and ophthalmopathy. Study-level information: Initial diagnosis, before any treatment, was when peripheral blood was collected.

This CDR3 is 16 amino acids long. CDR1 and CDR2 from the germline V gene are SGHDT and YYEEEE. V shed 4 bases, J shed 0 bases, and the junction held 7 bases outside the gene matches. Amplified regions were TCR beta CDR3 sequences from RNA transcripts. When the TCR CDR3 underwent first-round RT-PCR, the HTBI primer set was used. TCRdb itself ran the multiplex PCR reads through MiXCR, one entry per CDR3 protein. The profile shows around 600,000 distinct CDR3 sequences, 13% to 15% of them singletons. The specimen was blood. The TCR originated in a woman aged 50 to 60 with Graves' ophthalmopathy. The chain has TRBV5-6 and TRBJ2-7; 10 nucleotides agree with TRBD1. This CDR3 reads CASSPMTGGNSYEQYF. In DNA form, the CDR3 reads TGTGCCAGCAGCCCCATGACAGGGGGCAACTCCTACGAGCAGTACTTC.